This T cell receptor (beta chain) was sequenced in a study of TIL therapy for anti-PD-1-resistant metastatic lung cancer. Specified time point: pre-treatment sample, taken before nivolumab and TIL therapy. Most excised metastases sampled were pleural nodules or supraclavicular lymph nodes. This clone was seen only a few times. This was the immunoSEQ v3 assay. The assay was immunoSEQ multiplex PCR, and TCRdb's table has in-frame clones only and misses some. The data show about 26,000 clones, approximately 57% seen once. This receptor was taken from a woman between 30 and 80 years old with non-small cell lung cancer. The sequenced sample was tumor tissue, obtained at baseline.

The CDR3 coding sequence is TGTGCCAGTAGTATGGGACAGTACTACGAGCAGTACTTC. The encoded protein is CASSMGQYYEQYF. The V gene is TRBV19, the J gene TRBJ2-7, with 7 positions matching TRBD1. V trimming: 3 bases; J trimming: 3 bases; junction bases outside the gene matches: 2. This CDR3 region has 13 residues. The V gene's germline CDR1 is LNHDA and CDR2 SQIVND (reference sequence).